This paragraph reports one T cell receptor (beta chain). The antigen it binds to is not known. No base quality values were provided; no much bigger clone lies one nucleotide off. This specimen belongs to a study of blood T cell repertoires in COVID-19 (dated by TCRdb to 2020 to 2021). With respect to the entire study: Samples from collaborators originated in the United States, Italy and Spain and spanned both the acute and convalescent phases of COVID-19. Sample metadata almost always included a de-identified subject ID, COVID-19 status, age in years and sex. Where available, HLA class I and class II types were obtained from metadata supplied by the sample provider rather than from assay-based typing. Subjects who had been exposed to COVID-19, were actively infected with it, or had recovered from it provided the deeply sampled blood TCRbeta repertoires that made up the dataset. Samples were obtained from the ongoing ImmuneRACE study (first 160 participants) and from some 1,300 subjects provided by 6 global collaborators. The prospective study material was composed of cDNA or gDNA derived from T cells, B-cell-depleted T cells, or PBMCs. The repertoires were released in a freely available public database meant as a resource for research on the immune response to SARS-CoV-2. The paper as a whole reports these results and caveats: The amount of clinical and demographic metadata varied by source and participant and was provided uncurated.

Counted from cysteine to phenylalanine, this CDR3 has 18 amino acids. The entry retains the CDR3 DNA only, 54 bases that are in frame from base 1. V gives up 2 bases and J gives up 1 base, and the segment between their germline ends measures 18 bases. Reading the germline V gene gives CDR1 SGHTA and CDR2 FQGNSA. Each collaborating institution followed its own protocols to collect whole blood in K2EDTA tubes. Collaborator samples were shipped for TCRbeta analysis as frozen whole blood, isolated PBMCs, or DNA extracted from either sample type. The immunoSEQ Assay, a bias-controlled multiplex PCR, was used to amplify TCRbeta CDR3 regions from genomic DNA. In the original analysis: The number of nucleated cells in each sample was estimated by amplification of reference gene primers within the assay. To quantify the absolute abundance of each unique TCRbeta CDR3 rearrangement, sequence reads were collapsed and filtered. For each sample, productive Simpson clonality was calculated by taking the square root of Simpson's diversity index across productive rearrangements. In TCRdb, the immuneACCESS table is reduced to in-frame sequences with V and J assigned. These tables do not hold every clone; where another copy was compared, an unresolved V gene accounts for under half, and the others remain unexplained. V, J and clone size are those of that table, while D and trimming were read from the DNA. This sample has about 400,000 clones in its table, and 86% of those were observed once. Jointly, the top ten make up 1.4% of the sample.

The sequence links TRBV7-2 to TRBJ1-3; tentative D gene TRBD1, with 6 bases matching. This TCR was sampled from a woman aged 25 to 39 with active or convalescent COVID-19. The sample comprised peripheral blood. Read as DNA, the sequence is TGTGCCAGCAGCTTATCATTAGGGGGAGGGCGGTCTGGAAACACCATATATTTT. The translation is CASSLSLGGGRSGNTIYF.